This record concerns one TCR beta chain sequence. Data came from immunoSEQ multiplex PCR; TCRdb stores just in-frame clones and leaves some out. The data show some 45,000 clones, with just under 95% seen just once and 5.9% held by the top ten. V lost 4 bases and J 7 bases, leaving 14 bases between the germline ends. The germline V gene encodes CDR1 MGHDK and CDR2 SYGVNS. The CDR3 extends over 13 amino acids. The entry originates in a study of T cell changes during pregnancy in multiple sclerosis. The clonotype originates from a female donor with multiple sclerosis, enrolled in a pregnancy study. Sequences were derived from CD8+ T cells from peripheral blood mononuclear cells, sampled in the first trimester of pregnancy. The genes are TRBV25-1 and TRBJ2-7; D gene ambiguous. The CDR3 DNA follows: TGTGCCAGCAGTGGAGCTGTCCTTTGGGAGCAGTACTTC. Amino acid sequence: CASSGAVLWEQYF.